This note documents a single T cell receptor beta chain sequence. Its antigen is unknown. The sample comes from a study of T cells in localized non-small cell lung cancer. Study-wide results and limits: Greater blood T cell density accompanied longer overall survival.

Sequenced by immunoSEQ multiplex PCR; TCRdb stores in-frame clones only, minus some. This table holds tens of thousands of clones, roughly 77% found once. Trimming took 0 bases from V and 1 from J, leaving 7 bases between them. Germline values: CDR1 SGHRS, CDR2 YFSETQ. The CDR3 is 14 amino acids. This TCR derives from a woman aged 35 to 70 with stage II squamous cell lung carcinoma. The sample in question was PBMCs, obtained before any cancer treatment. The genes are TRBV5-1 and TRBJ1-1; D is perhaps TRBD1 (5 bases). CDR3 sequence: CASSLVGGNTEAFF. The CDR3 nucleotides are TGCGCCAGCAGCTTGGTGGGGGGGAACACTGAAGCTTTCTTT.